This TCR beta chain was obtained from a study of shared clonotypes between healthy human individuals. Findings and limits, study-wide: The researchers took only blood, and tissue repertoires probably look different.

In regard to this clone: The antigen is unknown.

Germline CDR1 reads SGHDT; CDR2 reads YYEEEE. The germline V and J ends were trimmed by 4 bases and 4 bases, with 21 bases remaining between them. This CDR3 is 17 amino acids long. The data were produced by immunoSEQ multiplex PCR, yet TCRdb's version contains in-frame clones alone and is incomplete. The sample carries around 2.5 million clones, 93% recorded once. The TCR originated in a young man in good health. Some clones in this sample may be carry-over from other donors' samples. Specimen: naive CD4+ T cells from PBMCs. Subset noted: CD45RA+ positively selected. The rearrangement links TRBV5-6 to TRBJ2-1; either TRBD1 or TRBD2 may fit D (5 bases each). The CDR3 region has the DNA TGTGCCAGCAGCGAGGGCACCGGGACGGAGATATACAATGAGCAGTTCTTC. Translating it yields CASSEGTGTEIYNEQFF.